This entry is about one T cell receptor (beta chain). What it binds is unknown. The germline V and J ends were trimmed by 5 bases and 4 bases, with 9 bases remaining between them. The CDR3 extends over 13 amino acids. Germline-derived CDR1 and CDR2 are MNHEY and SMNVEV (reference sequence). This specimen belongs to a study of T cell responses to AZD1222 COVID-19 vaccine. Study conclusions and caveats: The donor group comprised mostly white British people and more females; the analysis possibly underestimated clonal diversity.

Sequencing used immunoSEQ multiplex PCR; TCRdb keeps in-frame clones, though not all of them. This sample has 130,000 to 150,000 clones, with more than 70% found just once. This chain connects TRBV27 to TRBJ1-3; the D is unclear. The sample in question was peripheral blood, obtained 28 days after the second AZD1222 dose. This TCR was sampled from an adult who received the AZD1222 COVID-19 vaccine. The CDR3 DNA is TGTGCCAGCAGTACCCTACAAGGAAACACCATATATTTT. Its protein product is CASSTLQGNTIYF.